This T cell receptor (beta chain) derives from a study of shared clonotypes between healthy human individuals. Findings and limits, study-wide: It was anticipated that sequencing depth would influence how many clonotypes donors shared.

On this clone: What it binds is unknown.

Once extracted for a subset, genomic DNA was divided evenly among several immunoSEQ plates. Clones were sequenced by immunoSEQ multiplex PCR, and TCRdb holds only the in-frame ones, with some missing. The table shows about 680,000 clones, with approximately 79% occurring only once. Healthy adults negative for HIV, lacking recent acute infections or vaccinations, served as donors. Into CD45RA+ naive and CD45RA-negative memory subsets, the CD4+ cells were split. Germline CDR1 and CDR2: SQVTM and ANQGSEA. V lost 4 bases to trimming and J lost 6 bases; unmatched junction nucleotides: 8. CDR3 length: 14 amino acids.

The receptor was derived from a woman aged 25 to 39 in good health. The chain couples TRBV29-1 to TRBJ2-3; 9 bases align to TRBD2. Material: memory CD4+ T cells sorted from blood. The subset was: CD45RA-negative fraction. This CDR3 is CSVGPAGGSDTQYF. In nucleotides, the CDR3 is TGCAGCGTTGGCCCAGCGGGAGGTTCCGATACGCAGTATTTT.